These 9 T cell receptor beta chains originate from one sample sequenced in a study of CD8 T cells in seronegative destructive rheumatoid arthritis. TCRdb's copy holds only in-frame clones and misses some; the assay was immunoSEQ multiplex PCR. The sample lists about 13,000 clones, about four fifths seen once, with around a quarter in the top ten. Material for sequencing was CD8+ T cells from blood. These receptors were collected from a woman aged 30 to 49 with seronegative destructive rheumatoid arthritis.

This chain uses TRBV27 with TRBJ2-2, with D possibly TRBD1 on 6 matching bases. Trimming shortened V by 5 bases and J by 5 bases, and 9 bases separated the two germline ends. The CDR3 consists of 13 residues. Looked up from germline, CDR1 is MNHEY and CDR2 is SMNVEV (reference sequence). This chain's CDR3 is CASSITGTGELFF. The CDR3 nucleotides read TGTGCCAGCAGTATAACAGGGACCGGGGAGCTGTTTTTT.

To note about this clone: The sample carries other DNA sequences with the same CDR3. The chain recombines TRBV19 with TRBJ1-4; 7 nucleotides match TRBD1. Germline CDR1 and CDR2: LNHDA and SQIVND (reference sequence). CDR3 length: 15 residues. V trimming: 7 bases; J trimming: 7 bases; junction bases outside the gene matches: 12. This CDR3 is CASTLSHRGGEKLFF. As DNA, the CDR3 is TGTGCCAGTACCTTATCCCACAGGGGAGGTGAAAAACTGTTTTTT.

This clone was seen a handful of times. This sequence joins TRBV4-1 and TRBJ1-6; 7 bases are shared with TRBD1. The CDR3 spans 15 residues. CDR1 is MGHRA and CDR2 is YSYEKL in the germline V gene. V shed 4 bases, J shed 7 bases, and the junction held 7 bases outside the gene matches. The CDR3: CASSRGQVENSPLHF. In nucleotides, the CDR3 is TGCGCCAGCAGCCGCGGACAGGTCGAAAATTCACCCCTCCACTTT.

The rearrangement uses TRBV28 and TRBJ2-7, with TRBD1 identical over 7 bases. The junction had 3 bases not matched to a gene; V was cut back by 2 bases and J by 2 bases. The CDR3 is 14 amino acids. Germline V gene sequence: CDR1 MDHEN, CDR2 SYDVKM. The CDR3 region has the DNA TGTGCCAGCAGTTTACCTGGGACAGCCTACGAGCAGTACGTC. Protein: CASSLPGTAYEQYV.

The chain links TRBV4-1 to TRBJ2-1; 9 positions match TRBD1. Trimming at V came to 5 bases and at J to 8 bases, leaving 7 bases not matched to a gene. This CDR3 has 14 residues. Looked up from germline, CDR1 is MGHRA and CDR2 is YSYEKL. The CDR3 DNA sequence: TGCGCCAGCAGCTTGGACAGGGGACGCGATGAGCAGTTCTTC. Translated, it gives CASSLDRGRDEQFF.

This clone was observed once. The rearrangement joins TRBV27 to TRBJ1-5; 10 nucleotides line up with TRBD1. V dropped 6 bases and J dropped 7; count of bases not matched to a gene: 6. The CDR3 consists of 14 residues. Per germline, CDR1 MNHEY and CDR2 SMNVEV (reference sequence). The CDR3 nucleotides read TGTGCCAGCAGCCTGGACAGGGGGAGCCAGCCCCAGCATTTT. It yields the protein CASSLDRGSQPQHF.

Comments on this clone: A read error may account for a junction end that differs from germline. Other DNA sequences in the same sample also yield this CDR3. This chain joins TRBV7-3 and TRBJ1-1; TRBD1 matches at 7 bases. Germline loops: CDR1 SGHTA, CDR2 FQGTGA. The CDR3 is 15 amino acids. CDR3 bases: TGTGCTAGCAGCTTAACCCGACAGGGGAACACTGAAGCTTTCTTT. Translation gives CASSLTRQGNTEAFF.

This rearrangement joins TRBV19 to TRBJ1-1; 9 bases are a match to TRBD1. V dropped 10 bases and J dropped 6; count of bases not matched to a gene: 3. The CDR3 consists of 11 residues. Germline loops: CDR1 LNHDA, CDR2 SQIVND (reference sequence). CDR3 region: CATWTGAEAFF. DNA for the CDR3: TGTGCCACTTGGACAGGGGCTGAAGCTTTCTTT. Using reference TRBV19 and TRBJ1-1 for the parts outside the CDR3, the full variable domain is DGGITQSPKYLFRKEGQNVTLSCEQNLNHDAMYWYRQDPGQGLRLIYYSQIVNDFQKGDIAEGYSVSREKKESFPLTVTSAQKNPTAFYLCATWTGAEAFFGQGTRLTVV.

In this sample, this clone turned up once. V gene TRBV28 combines with J gene TRBJ1-1; 9 bases are a match to TRBD1. From germline, CDR1 is MDHEN and CDR2 SYDVKM. This CDR3 spans 14 amino acids. V was clipped by 6 bases and J by 6 bases; unmatched bases: 8. In DNA, the CDR3 is TGTGCCAGCAGATTACAGGGGGCCGTGGCTGAAGCTTTCTTT. As protein: CASRLQGAVAEAFF.